The 14 T cell receptor beta chains listed next were all sequenced from one sample in a study of T cells after yellow fever vaccination. A single record per CDR3 protein comes from TCRdb applying MiXCR to the 5' RACE reads. The repertoire consists of 250,000 to 350,000 distinct CDR3 sequences, with about 6.9% occurring once and the leading ten covering roughly a sixth. The sample in question was PBMCs, obtained about 49 days after the first yellow fever vaccination. These receptor sequences come from a young man who received the YFV17D yellow fever vaccine.

This clonotype was recorded a few times. V usage is TRBV20-1 and J usage is TRBJ2-1; 8 bases are shared with TRBD2. The CDR3 sequence is 14 residues long. Germline V gene lookup returns CDR1 DFQATT and CDR2 SNEGSKA (reference sequence). Trimming took 1 base from V and 9 from J; bases not matched to a gene: 8. The CDR3 DNA sequence: TGCAGTGCTAGAGCGGGGGGGAGGAATGCTGAGCAGTTCTTC. Its translation: CSARAGGRNAEQFF.

In its sample, this clonotype was seen many times. CDR3 sequence reads: CASSSGGGGEQFF. Written as DNA, the CDR3 is TGTGCCAGCAGCTCAGGAGGCGGGGGGGAGCAGTTCTTC. The chain carries TRBV7-2 and TRBJ2-1; 8 bases map to TRBD2. CDR3 length: 13 residues. V was pared by 4 bases and J by 10 bases, with 6 bases of the junction left unmatched. CDR1 is SGHTA and CDR2 is FQGNSA in the germline V gene. The variable domain in full, completed from reference TRBV7-2 and TRBJ2-1, reads GAGVSQSPSNKVTEKGKDVELRCDPISGHTALYWYRQSLGQGLEFLIYFQGNSAPDKSGLPSDRFSAERTGGSVSTLTIQRTQQEDSAVYLCASSSGGGGEQFFGPGTRLTVL.

The rearrangement links TRBV6-9 to TRBJ2-7; D call uncertain. Germline V gene lookup returns CDR1 MNHGY and CDR2 SVAAGI. The ends were cut back, 9 bases at V and 6 bases at J, with 18 bases in the middle. The CDR3 loop spans 13 amino acids. The CDR3: CARSNWTPFEQYF. The CDR3 DNA sequence: TGTGCCAGGAGCAATTGGACGCCCTTCGAGCAGTACTTC.

This clonotype has just a few counts. The rearrangement uses TRBV7-8 and TRBJ2-7; either TRBD1 or TRBD2 may supply D (5 bases each). Germline assignment: CDR1 SGHVS and CDR2 FQNEAQ. The CDR3 is 12 residues long. V was trimmed by 3 bases and J by 10 bases, leaving 13 bases between them. CDR3 loop: CASSLNRDPQYF. In DNA, the CDR3 is TGTGCCAGCAGCTTGAACCGGGACCCCCAGTACTTC.

This clonotype occurred a few times. This rearrangement joins TRBV12-3 or TRBV12-4 to TRBJ1-5; D is undetermined. The CDR3 has 14 amino acids. V dropped 1 base and J dropped 2 bases, with 6 bases sitting between them. The CDR3 region has the DNA TGTGCCAGCAGTTTAGAGAGCGGCAATCAGCCCCAGCATTTT. Protein sequence: CASSLESGNQPQHF.

This clonotype showed up many times. The CDR3 region has the DNA TGCGCCAGCAGCGTAACATCGGGGGGCCGTGGCTACACCTTC. It encodes CASSVTSGGRGYTF. The V call is TRBV5-1, the J call TRBJ1-2; D perhaps matches TRBD1 (6 bases). Germline lookup yields CDR1 SGHRS and CDR2 YFSETQ. The CDR3 length is 14 residues. With 4 bases removed from V and 7 bases from J, the gap between germline ends came to 17 bases.

The CDR3 is CASSFLRGLNYGYTF. In DNA, the CDR3 is TGTGCCAGCAGTTTCCTGAGGGGGTTAAACTATGGCTACACCTTC. The gene calls are TRBV6-5 and TRBJ1-2; possible D gene TRBD1, 6 bases. V dropped 4 bases and J dropped 2 bases, with 14 bases sitting between them. Germline CDR1 and CDR2: MNHEY and SVGAGI. This CDR3 has 15 amino acids.

The J gene is TRBJ2-3, the V gene TRBV27, with 11 bases that match TRBD2. The germline gives CDR1 MNHEY, CDR2 SMNVEV (reference sequence). This CDR3 has 14 amino acids. Losses at the gene ends were 6 bases for V and 7 bases for J; bases not matched to a gene: 6. CDR3 DNA sequence: TGTGCCAGCAGGATAGCGGGGGGGACGTATACGCAGTATTTT. Translating gives CASRIAGGTYTQYF.

A few counts support this clonotype. This chain uses TRBV19 with TRBJ2-6; maybe TRBD1 (5 bases). V dropped 6 bases and J dropped 0 bases, with 18 bases sitting between them. This CDR3 spans 18 amino acids. Germline V gene data show CDR1 as LNHDA and CDR2 as SQIVND (reference sequence). CDR3 sequence: CASRTEQEPVSGANVLTF. CDR3 sequence (DNA): TGTGCCAGTAGGACCGAACAGGAGCCTGTCTCTGGGGCCAACGTCCTGACTTTC.

This clonotype was counted many times. J is TRBJ2-6 and V is TRBV29-1; D ambiguous. V lost 4 bases to trimming and J lost 0 bases, with 13 bases between them. CDR1 and CDR2 from the germline V gene are SQVTM and ANQGSEA. The CDR3 is 16 residues long. CDR3 protein: CSVGRTASSGANVLTF. DNA for the CDR3: TGCAGCGTTGGACGAACGGCTAGCTCTGGGGCCAACGTCCTGACTTTC.

This clonotype was counted many times. The chain couples TRBV3-1 to TRBJ1-5; D is ambiguous. Germline CDR1 and CDR2: LGHDT and YNNKEL (reference sequence). Trimming left V 4 bases short and J 6 bases short, with 13 bases between. The CDR3 totals 14 residues. In DNA, the CDR3 is TGTGCCAGCAGCCCTCTCTCCCGGGGTCAGCCCCAGCATTTT. This gives the protein CASSPLSRGQPQHF.

This clonotype was found many times. The CDR3 region has the DNA TGTGCCAGCAGCTCCCGGGACAGGAACACTGAAGCTTTCTTT. It translates to CASSSRDRNTEAFF. This chain links TRBV27 with TRBJ1-1; 7 bases are shared with TRBD1. Per germline, CDR1 MNHEY and CDR2 SMNVEV (reference sequence). V lost 6 bases and J lost 1; bases outside the gene matches: 5. This CDR3 has 14 amino acids.

In this sample, this clonotype turned up a few times. The J gene is TRBJ2-1, the V gene TRBV6-5; 7 bases align to TRBD1. Per the germline V gene, CDR1 is MNHEY and CDR2 is SVGAGI. V trimming: 7 bases; J trimming: 13 bases; junction bases outside the gene matches: 10. The CDR3 totals 12 residues. CDR3 in DNA: TGTGCCAGCACCGGACACAGGGGATTTCAGTTCTTC. It is translated as CASTGHRGFQFF.

This clonotype was observed a handful of times. The CDR3 loop reads CASSPRGGAMTEAFF. CDR3 bases: TGTGCCAGCAGCCCACGAGGGGGGGCGATGACTGAAGCTTTCTTT. The rearrangement uses TRBV7-9 and TRBJ1-1; weak D call: TRBD1 (6 bases). In germline, CDR1 is SEHNR, CDR2 FQNEAQ (reference sequence). The CDR3 runs to 15 residues. Trimming cost V 5 bases and J 5 bases, with 18 bases left between them.